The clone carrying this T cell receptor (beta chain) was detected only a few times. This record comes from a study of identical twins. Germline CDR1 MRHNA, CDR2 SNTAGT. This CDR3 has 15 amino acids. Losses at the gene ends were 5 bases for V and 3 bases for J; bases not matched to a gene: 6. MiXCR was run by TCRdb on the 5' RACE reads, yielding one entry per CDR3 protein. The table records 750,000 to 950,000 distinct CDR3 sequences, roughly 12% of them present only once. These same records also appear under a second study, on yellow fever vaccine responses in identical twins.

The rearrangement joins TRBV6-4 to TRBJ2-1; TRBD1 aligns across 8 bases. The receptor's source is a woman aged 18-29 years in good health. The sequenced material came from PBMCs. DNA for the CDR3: TGTGCCAGCAGTCTTCAGGGGGCGAACTACAATGAGCAGTTCTTC. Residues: CASSLQGANYNEQFF.